What follows describes a single T cell receptor (beta chain). This entry belongs to a study of blood T cell repertoires in COVID-19. About the study: PBMCs, B-cell-depleted T cells, or T cells were the source of the cDNA or gDNA that made up the material.

CDR1 is MNHNS, CDR2 SASEGT, per germline. V lost 3 bases, J lost 6 bases, and 7 bases stayed unmatched. The CDR3 runs 17 residues. Sequencing used immunoSEQ multiplex PCR; TCRdb keeps in-frame clones, though not all of them. The data show fewer than 400,000 clones, about nine tenths seen once. The TCR was taken from a woman between 25 and 40 years old with COVID-19, enrolled during active disease. Sequencing used peripheral blood. The rearrangement links TRBV6-1 to TRBJ2-3; TRBD2 matches 15 bases. DNA of the CDR3: TGTGCCAGCAGTGACATGGTCGGGACTAGCGGGAGGGATACGCAGTATTTT. This encodes CASSDMVGTSGRDTQYF.